This T cell receptor beta chain came from a study of T cell repertoires in cytomegalovirus infection. At the level of the study: Matching HLA type, along with CMV infection, was indicated by public TCR beta signatures.

The CDR3 length is 16 residues. V lost 4 bases and J 4 bases, leaving 17 bases between the germline ends. The germline V gene has CDR1 SGHRS and CDR2 YFSETQ. TCRdb reprocessed the reads with MiXCR, giving one entry per CDR3 protein. The sample has 200,000 to 300,000 distinct CDR3 sequences, roughly 10% seen once; the top ten hold over 13%. Overall study findings and caveats: Ex vivo responses were dominated by HLA-C-restricted CMV-specific TCR beta clonotypes.

About this clonotype itself: Antigen: not known.

Sequencing was performed on PBMCs. This receptor was identified in a human donor in good health (CMV status not recorded). Some clones in this sample may be carry-over from other donors' samples. The rearrangement uses TRBV5-1 and TRBJ2-2; D may be TRBD1 (5 bases). CDR3 sequence (DNA): TGCGCCAGCAGCCCCTTGGACAAGCTCTCCACCGGGGAGCTGTTTTTT. Protein product: CASSPLDKLSTGELFF.